The T cell receptor beta chain described here comes from a study of PD-L1 blockade in urothelial cancer. Study-level information: T cells were recovered from blood samples at a median of roughly 150,000.

PCRs were each spiked with synthetic TCR analog templates. The data were produced by immunoSEQ multiplex PCR, yet TCRdb's version contains in-frame clones alone and is incomplete. The table records about 120,000 clones, approximately 90% of them present only once. V lost 3 bases to trimming and J lost 11 bases, with 16 bases between them. Looked up from germline, CDR1 is SGHNT and CDR2 is YENEEA. The CDR3 runs to 13 residues. Described time point: peripheral blood 6 weeks after treatment start. V gene TRBV11-3 combines with J gene TRBJ1-1; D possibly corresponds to TRBD1 (6 bases). This receptor was obtained from a man in his sixties with urothelial cancer. The source material was PBMCs, sampled around atezolizumab (anti-PD-L1) treatment. The CDR3 is CASSFFAGDEAFF. The CDR3 nucleotides read TGTGCCAGCAGCTTCTTCGCAGGGGATGAGGCTTTCTTT.